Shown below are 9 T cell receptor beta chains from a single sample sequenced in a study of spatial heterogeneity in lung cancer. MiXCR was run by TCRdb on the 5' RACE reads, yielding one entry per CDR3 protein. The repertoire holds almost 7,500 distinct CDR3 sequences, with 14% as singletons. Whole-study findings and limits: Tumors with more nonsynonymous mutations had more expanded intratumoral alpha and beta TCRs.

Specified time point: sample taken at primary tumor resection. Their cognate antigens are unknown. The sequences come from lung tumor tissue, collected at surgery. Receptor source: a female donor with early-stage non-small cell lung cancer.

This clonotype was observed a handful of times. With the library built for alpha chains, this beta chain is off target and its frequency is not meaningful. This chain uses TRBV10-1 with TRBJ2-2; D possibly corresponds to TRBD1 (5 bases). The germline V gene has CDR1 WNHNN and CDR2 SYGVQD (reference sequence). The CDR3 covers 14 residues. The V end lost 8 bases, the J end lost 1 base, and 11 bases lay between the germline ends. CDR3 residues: CASRPTGNTGELFF. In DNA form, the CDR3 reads TGCGCCAGCCGACCAACAGGGAACACCGGGGAGCTGTTTTTT.

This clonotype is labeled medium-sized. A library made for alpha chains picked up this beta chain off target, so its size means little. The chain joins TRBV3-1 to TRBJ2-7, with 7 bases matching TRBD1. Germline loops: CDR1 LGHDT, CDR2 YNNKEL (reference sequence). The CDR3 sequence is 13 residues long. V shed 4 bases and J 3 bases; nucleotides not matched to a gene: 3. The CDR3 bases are TGTGCCAGCAGCCGTGGACAGGTCTACGAGCAGTACTTC. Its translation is CASSRGQVYEQYF.

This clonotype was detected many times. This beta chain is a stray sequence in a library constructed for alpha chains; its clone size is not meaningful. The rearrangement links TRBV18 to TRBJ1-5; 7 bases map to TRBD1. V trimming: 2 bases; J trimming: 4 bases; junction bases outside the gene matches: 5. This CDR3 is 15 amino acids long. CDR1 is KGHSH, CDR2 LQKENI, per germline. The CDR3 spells CASSPRQGGNQPQHF. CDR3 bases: TGTGCCAGCTCACCAAGACAGGGCGGTAATCAGCCCCAGCATTTT.

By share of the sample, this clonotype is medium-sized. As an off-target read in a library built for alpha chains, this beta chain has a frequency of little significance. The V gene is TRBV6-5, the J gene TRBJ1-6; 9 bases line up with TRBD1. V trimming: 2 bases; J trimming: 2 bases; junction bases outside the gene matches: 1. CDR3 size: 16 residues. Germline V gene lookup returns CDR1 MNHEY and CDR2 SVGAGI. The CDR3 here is CASSYGQGPYNSPLHF. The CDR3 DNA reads TGTGCCAGCAGTTACGGACAGGGGCCCTATAATTCACCCCTCCACTTT.

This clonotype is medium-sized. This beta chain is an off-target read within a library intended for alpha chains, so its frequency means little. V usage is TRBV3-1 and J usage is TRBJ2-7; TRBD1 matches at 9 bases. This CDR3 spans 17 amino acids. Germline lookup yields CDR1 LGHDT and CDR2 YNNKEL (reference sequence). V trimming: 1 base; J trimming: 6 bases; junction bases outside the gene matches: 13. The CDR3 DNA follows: TGTGCCAGCAGCCAAGTCTACGCCGGGACAGGGACTCTCGAGCAGTACTTC. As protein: CASSQVYAGTGTLEQYF.

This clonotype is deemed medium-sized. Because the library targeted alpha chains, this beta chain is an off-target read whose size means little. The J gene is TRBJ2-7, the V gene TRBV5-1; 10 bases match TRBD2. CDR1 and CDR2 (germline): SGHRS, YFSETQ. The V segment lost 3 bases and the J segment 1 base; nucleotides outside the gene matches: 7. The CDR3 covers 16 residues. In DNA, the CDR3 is TGCGCCAGCAGCTGGGGACGGACTAGCGGATCCTACGAGCAGTACTTC. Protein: CASSWGRTSGSYEQYF. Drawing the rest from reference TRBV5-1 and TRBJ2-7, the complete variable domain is KAGVTQTPRYLIKTRGQQVTLSCSPISGHRSVSWYQQTPGQGLQFLFEYFSETQRNKGNFPGRFSGRQFSNSRSEMNVSTLELGDSALYLCASSWGRTSGSYEQYFGPGTRLTVT.

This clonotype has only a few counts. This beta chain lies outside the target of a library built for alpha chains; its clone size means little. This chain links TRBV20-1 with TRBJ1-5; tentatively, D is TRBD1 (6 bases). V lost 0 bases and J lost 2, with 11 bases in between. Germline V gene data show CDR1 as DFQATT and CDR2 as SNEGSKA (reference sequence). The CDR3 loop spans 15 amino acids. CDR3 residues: CSARDRGTGNQPQHF. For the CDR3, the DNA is TGCAGTGCTAGAGACAGGGGAACCGGCAATCAGCCCCAGCATTTT.

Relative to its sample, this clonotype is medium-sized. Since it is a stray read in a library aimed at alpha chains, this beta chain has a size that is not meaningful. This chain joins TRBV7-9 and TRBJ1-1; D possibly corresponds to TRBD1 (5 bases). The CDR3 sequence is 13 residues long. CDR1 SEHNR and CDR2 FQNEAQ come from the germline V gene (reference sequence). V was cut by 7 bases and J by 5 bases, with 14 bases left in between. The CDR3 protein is CASKITGRTEAFF. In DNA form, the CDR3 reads TGTGCCAGCAAAATCACAGGAAGGACTGAAGCTTTCTTT.

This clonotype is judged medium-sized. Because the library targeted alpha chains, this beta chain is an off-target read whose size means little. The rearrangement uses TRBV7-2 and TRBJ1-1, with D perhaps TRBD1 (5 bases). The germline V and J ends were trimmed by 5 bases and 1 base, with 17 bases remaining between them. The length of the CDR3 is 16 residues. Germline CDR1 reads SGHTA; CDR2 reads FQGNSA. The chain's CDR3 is CASSPPGRGRNTEAFF. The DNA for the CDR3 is TGTGCCAGCAGCCCCCCCGGGAGGGGCCGGAACACTGAAGCTTTCTTT.